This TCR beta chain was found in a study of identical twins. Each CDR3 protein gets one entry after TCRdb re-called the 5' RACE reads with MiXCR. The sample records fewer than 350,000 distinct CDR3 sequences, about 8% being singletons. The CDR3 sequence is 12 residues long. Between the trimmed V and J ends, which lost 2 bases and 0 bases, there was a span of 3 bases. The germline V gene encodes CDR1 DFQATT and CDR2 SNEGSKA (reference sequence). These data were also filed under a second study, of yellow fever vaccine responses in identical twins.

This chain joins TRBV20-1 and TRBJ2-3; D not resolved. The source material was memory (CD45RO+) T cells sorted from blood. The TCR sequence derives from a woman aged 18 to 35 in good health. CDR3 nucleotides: TGCAGTGCTAGACCCAGCACAGATACGCAGTATTTT. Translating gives CSARPSTDTQYF.